A selection of T cell receptor beta chains follows, all from one sample in a study of tumor-infiltrating lymphocytes in primary liver carcinoma. TCRdb used MiXCR to reprocess the multiplex PCR reads, holding one entry per CDR3 protein. The data show roughly 80,000 distinct CDR3 sequences, with 65% to 80% seen just once and around 19% held by the top ten. What was sequenced was liver tumor tissue from sampling region 1. The receptors originated from a man between 35 and 55 years old with primary liver carcinoma and hepatitis B virus infection. Both conserved end residues are part of each CDR3. The D gene is left open where the match is weak. Size is stated for part of the rows, as once, few or many counts, or as a class when the clone is expanded.

>TRBJ2-5|TRBV11-2|NA|NA
CASSLGSSGQGEIQYF
TGTGCCAGTAGCTTAGGGAGTAGCGGCCAGGGGGAGATCCAGTACTTC
>TRBJ2-1|TRBV11-2|NA|once
CTSVLGDLRGHEQVF
TGTACCAGCGTACTAGGGGACCTCCGGGGTCATGAGCAGGTCTTC
>TRBJ1-3|TRBV4-2|NA|once
CANSQELSYSGNTIYF
TGTGCCAACAGTCAAGAACTGTCATACTCTGGAAACACCATATATTTT
>TRBJ2-7|TRBV20-1|TRBD2|NA
CSAVGLAGDELYF
TGCAGTGCCGTGGGACTAGCGGGAGATGAGCTGTACTTC
>TRBJ2-1|TRBV6-6|NA|NA
CASTRQGRDSYNEQLF
TGTGCCAGCACCCGACAGGGGAGGGACTCCTACAATGAGCAACTCTTC
>TRBJ1-1|TRBV11-2|NA|NA
CASNTASSVTEAFF
TGTGCCAGCAACACTGCCAGTTCCGTAACTGAAGCTTTCTTT
>TRBJ2-1|TRBV6-2/TRBV6-3|NA|many
CASSTGTSYNEQFF
TGTGCCAGCAGTACCGGGACCTCCTACAATGAGCAGTTCTTC
>TRBJ2-7|TRBV5-1|NA|NA
CASSLTSGSAYEPYF
TGCGCCAGCAGCTTGACAAGTGGGAGCGCCTACGAGCCGTACTTC
>TRBJ2-7|TRBV20-1|NA|NA
CSAPTGEAYEQYF
TGCAGTGCTCCGACGGGGGAAGCCTACGAGCAGTACTTC
>TRBJ2-3|TRBV4-2|NA|NA
CATSQNHREMVGTDTQYF
TGTGCCACCAGCCAAAATCACCGGGAGATGGTTGGAACAGATACGCAGTATTTT
>TRBJ2-4|TRBV14|NA|many
CASSQVGRRNNIQYF
TGTGCCAGCAGCCAAGTGGGTCGGCGAAATAACATTCAGTACTTC
>TRBJ2-7|TRBV28|NA|NA
CASSLRGGRRDEEYF
TGTGCCAGCAGTTTAAGGGGGGGCAGGAGGGACGAGGAGTACTTC
>TRBJ2-7|TRBV28|TRBD1|NA
CASNPDPGQAYGQYF
TGTGCCAGCAATCCCGACCCGGGACAGGCCTACGGGCAGTACTTC
>TRBJ1-1|TRBV11-2|TRBD1|few
CASSRMGGQGFGIEAFF
TGTGCCAGTAGTCGAATGGGGGGACAGGGGTTCGGCATTGAAGCTTTCTTT
>TRBJ2-7|TRBV11-2|NA|NA
CANTPLEAAHYKQYF
TGTGCTAACACCCCCTTGGAAGCGGCCCACTACAAGCAGTACTTC
>TRBJ2-1|TRBV28|NA|NA
CASSLTHNEQFF
TGTGCCAGCAGTCTGACCCACAATGAGCAGTTCTTC